A single sample gave rise to the 17 T cell receptor beta chains below, sequenced in a study of vaccination effects on CD4 cells after COVID-19. Sequencing used immunoSEQ multiplex PCR; TCRdb keeps in-frame clones, though not all of them. There are approximately 28,000 clones in the sample; roughly four fifths occur only once, and about 14% lies in the top ten. Sequencing followed a ViraFEST assay step that expanded antigen-specific CD4+ T cells with viral peptide pools. With about 9 days of culture completed, CD4+ T cells were isolated. The cohort was immunized with two doses of either the BNT162b2 or mRNA-1273 vaccine. Antigens of these TCRs are unknown. The starting material was CD4+ T cells from PBMCs cultured with HCoV-229E spike peptides, obtained after COVID-19 vaccination. These receptors were taken from a human donor who received a COVID-19 vaccine.

This clone appeared a single time. The chain combines TRBV4-1 with TRBJ2-7; D might be TRBD2 (6 bases). The germline CDR1 and CDR2 sequences are MGHRA and YSYEKL. Trimming shortened V by 0 bases and J by 3 bases, and 18 bases separated the two germline ends. This CDR3 is built from 17 residues. The CDR3 nucleotides are TGCGCCAGCAGCCAAGATCCCCCCCCTGGACTAAACTACGAGCAGTACTTC. As protein: CASSQDPPPGLNYEQYF.

This clone was observed a few times. This chain links TRBV12-3 or TRBV12-4 with TRBJ2-1; D is ambiguous. The V end was cut by 6 bases, the J end by 10 bases, with 13 bases between. The CDR3 runs 12 residues. The CDR3, as DNA: TGTGCCAGCAGCCAAAGGCTCAGGGAGCAGTTCTTC. This gives the protein CASSQRLREQFF.

The gene calls are TRBV6-5 and TRBJ2-7, with TRBD1 identical over 8 bases. The germline CDR1 and CDR2 sequences are MNHEY and SVGAGI. Trimming cost V 6 bases and J 6 bases; bases outside gene matches: 10. The CDR3 spans 14 residues. The CDR3 DNA sequence: TGTGCCAGCAGACCCGGGACAGGTGGTTTCGAGCAGTACTTC. This sequence encodes CASRPGTGGFEQYF.

The V gene is TRBV25-1, the J gene TRBJ1-4; TRBD1 is a possible D gene (5 bases). V gave up 2 bases and J gave up 8 bases, with 12 bases separating them. The CDR3 consists of 14 residues. From germline, CDR1 is MGHDK and CDR2 SYGVNS. CDR3 in amino acids: CASSEGGFREKLFF. The CDR3 region has the DNA TGTGCCAGCAGTGAAGGGGGGTTCAGGGAAAAACTGTTTTTT.

This chain links TRBV9 with TRBJ1-6; D ambiguous. The germline V and J ends were trimmed by 3 bases and 10 bases, with 11 bases remaining between them. The CDR3 has 13 residues. Looked up from germline, CDR1 is SGDLS and CDR2 is YYNGEE. The CDR3 region has the DNA TGTGCCAGCAGCGCCGCGGCTGACTCACCCCTCCACTTT. Encoded protein: CASSAAADSPLHF.

The chain employs TRBV12-3 or TRBV12-4 and TRBJ2-1; tentatively, D is TRBD1 (6 bases). V lost 3 bases and J 8 bases, leaving 8 bases between the germline ends. The length of the CDR3 is 12 residues. CDR3 bases: TGTGCCAGCAGTTTTCAGGGGTATGAGCAGTTCTTC. Protein: CASSFQGYEQFF.

The chain employs TRBV23-1 and TRBJ1-2; the D gene is possibly TRBD1 (6 bases). TRBV23-1 is an ORF, with its function uncertain. The CDR3 spans 12 residues. V was trimmed by 7 bases and J by 7 bases, leaving 13 bases between them. CDR3 nucleotides: TGCGCCAGCACCTTACAGGGAGTTGGCTACACCTTC. This gives the protein CASTLQGVGYTF.

This clone was observed a single time. This CDR3 reads CASRLTDRNSPLHF. CDR3 in DNA: TGTGCCAGCCGACTGACCGACAGAAATTCACCCCTCCACTTT. The chain has TRBV2 and TRBJ1-6, with D perhaps TRBD1 (5 bases). CDR1 is SNHLY, CDR2 FYNNEI, per germline. The CDR3 extends over 14 amino acids. Between the trimmed V and J ends, which lost 8 bases and 7 bases, there was a span of 15 bases.

The CDR3 spells CSVALFAGLNFGTQYF. CDR3 coding DNA: TGCAGCGTTGCTCTGTTCGCGGGACTAAATTTTGGGACCCAGTACTTC. V usage is TRBV29-1 and J usage is TRBJ2-5; 7 bases line up with TRBD2. Germline lookup yields CDR1 SQVTM and CDR2 ANQGSEA. The CDR3 totals 16 residues. The trim removed 4 bases at V and 7 bases at J, leaving 18 bases unmatched.

This chain links TRBV18 with TRBJ2-3; the D gene is possibly TRBD2 (6 bases). Between the trimmed V and J ends, which lost 3 bases and 9 bases, there was a span of 13 bases. Germline V gene sequence: CDR1 KGHSH, CDR2 LQKENI. The CDR3 has 13 amino acids. The CDR3 nucleotides are TGTGCCAGCTCACCGGAGGGGAGAGGGACGCAGTATTTT. It is translated as CASSPEGRGTQYF.

The CDR3 reads CAISPGLTNYGYTF. The CDR3, as DNA: TGTGCCATCAGTCCGGGACTCACTAACTATGGCTACACCTTC. This sequence joins TRBV10-3 and TRBJ1-2; the D gene is possibly TRBD1 (5 bases). Germline V gives CDR1 ENHRY, CDR2 SYGVKD. This CDR3 region has 14 residues. Trimming removed 5 bases from V and 0 bases from J, with 10 bases in between.

This clone was counted only a few times. The rearrangement links TRBV12-3 or TRBV12-4 to TRBJ1-1; D is uncertain. This CDR3 comprises 13 residues. V was pared by 3 bases and J by 4 bases, with 9 bases between. The CDR3 loop is CASSFSGITEAFF. In DNA, the CDR3 is TGTGCCAGCAGTTTTTCCGGGATCACTGAAGCTTTCTTT.

A single count supports this clone. The chain recombines TRBV11-2 with TRBJ2-5; D might be TRBD2 (6 bases). This CDR3 region has 16 residues. CDR1 is SGHAT and CDR2 is FQNNGV in the germline V gene. V was cut by 1 base and J by 4 bases, with 16 bases left in between. In DNA form, the CDR3 reads TGTGCCAGCAGCTTAGGGTACCGGGGGTCACGAGAGACCCAGTACTTC. Its protein is CASSLGYRGSRETQYF.

The CDR3 region has the DNA TGTGCCAGCAGTGAACTAGCGGGAGACACCGGGGAGCTGTTTTTT. Its translation: CASSELAGDTGELFF. The chain joins TRBV6-1 to TRBJ2-2; 10 bases agree with TRBD2. Germline V gene lookup returns CDR1 MNHNS and CDR2 SASEGT. V dropped 2 bases and J dropped 3; count of bases not matched to a gene: 0. The CDR3 covers 15 residues.

This chain connects TRBV18 to TRBJ1-3, with D unclear. V lost 3 bases and J 4 bases, leaving 7 bases between the germline ends. Germline CDR1 and CDR2: KGHSH and LQKENI. This CDR3 comprises 13 residues. The CDR3 region has the DNA TGTGCCAGCTCACCGGATTTAGGAAACACCATATATTTT. Translating gives CASSPDLGNTIYF.

This clone was seen a handful of times. The V gene is TRBV4-1, the J gene TRBJ1-5, with D uncertain. The V gene's germline CDR1 is MGHRA and CDR2 YSYEKL. There are 14 residues in the CDR3. V lost 1 base, J lost 3 bases, and 7 bases lay in between. The CDR3 is CASSQGGSNQPQHF. CDR3 nucleotides: TGCGCCAGCAGCCAAGGAGGCTCCAATCAGCCCCAGCATTTT.

This clone was recorded a few times. The genes are TRBV11-2 and TRBJ2-1; 7 bases match TRBD1. Trimming removed 4 bases from V and 13 bases from J; junction bases left unmatched: 7. Germline V gene lookup returns CDR1 SGHAT and CDR2 FQNNGV. The length of the CDR3 is 12 residues. The CDR3 DNA follows: TGTGCCAGCAGCTACGACAGGGATCCACAGTTCTTC. It yields the protein CASSYDRDPQFF.